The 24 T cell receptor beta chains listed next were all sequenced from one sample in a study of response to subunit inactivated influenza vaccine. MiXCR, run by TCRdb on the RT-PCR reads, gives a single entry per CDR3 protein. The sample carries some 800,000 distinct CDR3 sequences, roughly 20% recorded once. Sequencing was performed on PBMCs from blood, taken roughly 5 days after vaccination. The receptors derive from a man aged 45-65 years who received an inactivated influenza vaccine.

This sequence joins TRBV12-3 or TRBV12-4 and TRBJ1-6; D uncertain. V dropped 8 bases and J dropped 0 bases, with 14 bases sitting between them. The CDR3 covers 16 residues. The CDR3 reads CASSQGLSSYNSPLHF. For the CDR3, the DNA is TGTGCCAGCTCCCAAGGTCTCAGCTCCTATAATTCACCCCTCCACTTT.

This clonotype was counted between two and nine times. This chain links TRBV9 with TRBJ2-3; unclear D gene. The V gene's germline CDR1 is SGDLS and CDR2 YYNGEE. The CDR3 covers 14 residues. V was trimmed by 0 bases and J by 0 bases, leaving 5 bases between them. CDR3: CASSVDISTDTQYF. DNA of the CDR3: TGTGCCAGCAGCGTAGATATTAGCACAGATACGCAGTATTTT.

The CDR3 DNA reads TGTGCCAGCAGTTACGGGAGCAGGGGTTATGGCTACACCTTC. It encodes CASSYGSRGYGYTF. This chain connects TRBV6-5 to TRBJ1-2, with a tentative D call TRBD1 (6 bases). The CDR3 runs 14 residues. Trimming removed 2 bases from V and 5 bases from J, with 12 bases in between. Germline V gives CDR1 MNHEY, CDR2 SVGAGI.

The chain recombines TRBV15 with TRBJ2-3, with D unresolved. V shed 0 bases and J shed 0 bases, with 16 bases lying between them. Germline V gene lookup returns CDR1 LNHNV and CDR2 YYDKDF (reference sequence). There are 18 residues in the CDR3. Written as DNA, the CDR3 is TGTGCCACCAGCAGAGATAAGAAAAGAGCCTCGAGCACAGATACGCAGTATTTT. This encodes CATSRDKKRASSTDTQYF.

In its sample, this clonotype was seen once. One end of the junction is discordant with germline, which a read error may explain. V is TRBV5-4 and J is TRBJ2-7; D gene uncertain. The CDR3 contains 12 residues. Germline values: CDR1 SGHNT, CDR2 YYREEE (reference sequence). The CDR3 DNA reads TGTGCCGGCAGCATTAAAGACCACGAGCAGTACTTC. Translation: CAGSIKDHEQYF. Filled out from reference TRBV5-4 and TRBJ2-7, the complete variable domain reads ETGVTQSPTHLIKTRGQQVTLRCSSQSGHNTVSWYQQALGQGPQFIFQYYREEENGRGNFPPRFSGLQFPNYSSELNVNALELDDSALYLCAGSIKDHEQYFGPGTRLTVT.

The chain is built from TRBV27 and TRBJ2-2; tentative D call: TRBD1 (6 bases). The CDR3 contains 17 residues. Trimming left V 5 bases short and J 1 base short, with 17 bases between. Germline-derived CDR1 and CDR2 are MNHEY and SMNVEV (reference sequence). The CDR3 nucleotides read TGTGCCAGCAGTCCGGGACACTTGCTTCAGAACACCGGGGAGCTGTTTTTT. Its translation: CASSPGHLLQNTGELFF.

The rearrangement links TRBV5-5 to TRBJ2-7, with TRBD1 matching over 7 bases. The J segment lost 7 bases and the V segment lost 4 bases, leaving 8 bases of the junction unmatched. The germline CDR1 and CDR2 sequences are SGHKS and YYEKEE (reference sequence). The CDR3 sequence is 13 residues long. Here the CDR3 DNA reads TGTGCCAGCAGCCCCTACGACAGGGTAGAGCAGTACTTC. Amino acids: CASSPYDRVEQYF.

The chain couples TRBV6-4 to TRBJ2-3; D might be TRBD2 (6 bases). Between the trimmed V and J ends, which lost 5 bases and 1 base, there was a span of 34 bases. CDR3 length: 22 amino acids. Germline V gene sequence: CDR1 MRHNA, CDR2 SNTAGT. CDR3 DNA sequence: TGTGCCAGCAGTCCCCCGAGTGGAGGGGATCCGCCACCCTCGACCCGCACAGATACGCAGTATTTT. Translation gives CASSPPSGGDPPPSTRTDTQYF.

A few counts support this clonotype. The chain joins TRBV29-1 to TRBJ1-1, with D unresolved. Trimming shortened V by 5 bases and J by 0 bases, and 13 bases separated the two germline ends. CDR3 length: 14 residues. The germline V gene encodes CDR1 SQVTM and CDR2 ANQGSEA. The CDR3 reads CSVTGRLMNTEAFF. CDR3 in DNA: TGCAGCGTTACCGGTCGACTCATGAACACTGAAGCTTTCTTT.

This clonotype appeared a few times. The CDR3 bases are TGTGCCAGCAGCGGGGGACTAGCGGACTACAATGAGCAGTTCTTC. It codes for CASSGGLADYNEQFF. This rearrangement joins TRBV5-5 to TRBJ2-1; 11 nucleotides line up with TRBD2. V shed 4 bases, J shed 3 bases, and the junction held 3 bases outside the gene matches. The length of the CDR3 is 15 residues. Germline V gene lookup returns CDR1 SGHKS and CDR2 YYEKEE (reference sequence).

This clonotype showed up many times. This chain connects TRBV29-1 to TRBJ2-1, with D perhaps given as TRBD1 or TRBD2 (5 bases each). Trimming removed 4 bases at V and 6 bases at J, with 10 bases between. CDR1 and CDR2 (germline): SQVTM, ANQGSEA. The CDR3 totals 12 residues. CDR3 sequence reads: CSVGDGANEQFF. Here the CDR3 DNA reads TGCAGCGTTGGGGACGGGGCCAATGAGCAGTTCTTC.

The CDR3: CASRGGDSIMNTGELFF. DNA of the CDR3: TGCGCCAGCAGAGGGGGAGACAGCATAATGAACACCGGGGAGCTGTTTTTT. The genes are TRBV23-1 and TRBJ2-2; a weak D match, TRBD1 (6 bases). TRBV23-1 is given ORF status, its function remaining uncertain. CDR3 length: 17 residues. Trimming took off 6 bases at V and 1 base at J, with 18 bases between the two ends.

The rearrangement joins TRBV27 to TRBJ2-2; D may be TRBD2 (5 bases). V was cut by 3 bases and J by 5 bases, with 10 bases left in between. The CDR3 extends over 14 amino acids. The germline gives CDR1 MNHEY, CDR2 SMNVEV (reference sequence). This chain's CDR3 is CASSFGEGTGELFF. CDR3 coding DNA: TGTGCCAGCAGTTTCGGCGAGGGAACCGGGGAGCTGTTTTTT.

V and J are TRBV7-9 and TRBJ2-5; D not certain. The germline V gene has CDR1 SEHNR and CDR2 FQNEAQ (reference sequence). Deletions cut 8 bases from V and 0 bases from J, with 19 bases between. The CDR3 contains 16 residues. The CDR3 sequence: CASAPLSTRYQETQYF. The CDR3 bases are TGTGCCAGCGCTCCCCTATCGACACGCTACCAAGAGACCCAGTACTTC.

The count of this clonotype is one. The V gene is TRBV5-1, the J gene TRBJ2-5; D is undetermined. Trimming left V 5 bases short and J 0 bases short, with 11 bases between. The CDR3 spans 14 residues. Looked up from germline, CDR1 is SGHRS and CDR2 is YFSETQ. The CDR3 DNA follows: TGCGCCAGCAGGCCCGGGTCCAACCAAGAGACCCAGTACTTC. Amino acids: CASRPGSNQETQYF.

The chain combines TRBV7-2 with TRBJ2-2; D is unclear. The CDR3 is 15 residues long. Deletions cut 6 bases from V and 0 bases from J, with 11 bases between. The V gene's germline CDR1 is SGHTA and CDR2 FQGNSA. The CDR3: CASSVGRANTGELFF. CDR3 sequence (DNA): TGTGCCAGCAGTGTCGGAAGGGCGAACACCGGGGAGCTGTTTTTT.

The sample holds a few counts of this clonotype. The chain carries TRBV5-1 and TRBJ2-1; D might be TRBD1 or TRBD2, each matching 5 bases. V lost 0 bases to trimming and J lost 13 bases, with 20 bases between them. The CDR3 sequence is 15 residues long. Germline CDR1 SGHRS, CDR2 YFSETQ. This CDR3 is CASSLEDGTRDPQFF. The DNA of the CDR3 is TGCGCCAGCAGCTTGGAGGATGGTACGAGGGACCCACAGTTCTTC.

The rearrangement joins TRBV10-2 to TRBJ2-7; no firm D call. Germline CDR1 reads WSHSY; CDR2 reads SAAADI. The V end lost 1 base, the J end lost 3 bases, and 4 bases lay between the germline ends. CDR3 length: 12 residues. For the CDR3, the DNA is TGCGCCAGCAGTGAGTTCAACTACGAGCAGTACTTC. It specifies CASSEFNYEQYF.

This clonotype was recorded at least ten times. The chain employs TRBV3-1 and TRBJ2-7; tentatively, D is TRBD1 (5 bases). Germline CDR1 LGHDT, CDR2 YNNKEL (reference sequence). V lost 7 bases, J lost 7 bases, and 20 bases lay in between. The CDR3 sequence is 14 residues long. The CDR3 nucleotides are TGTGCCAGCATAAGTCAGGGAAAGGTTAGGGAGCAGTACTTC. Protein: CASISQGKVREQYF.

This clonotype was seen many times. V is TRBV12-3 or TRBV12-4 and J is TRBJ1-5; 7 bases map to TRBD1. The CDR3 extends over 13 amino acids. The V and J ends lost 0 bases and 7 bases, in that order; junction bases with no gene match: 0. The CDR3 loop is CASSLAGGQPQHF. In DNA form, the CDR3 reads TGTGCCAGCAGTTTAGCAGGGGGCCAGCCCCAGCATTTT.

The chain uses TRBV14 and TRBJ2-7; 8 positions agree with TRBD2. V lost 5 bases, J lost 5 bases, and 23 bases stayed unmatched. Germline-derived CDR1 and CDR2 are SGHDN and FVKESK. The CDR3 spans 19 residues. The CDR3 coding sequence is TGTGCCAGCAGCGGTGGTTGGGGAATTGAGACTAGCGACCCCCACGAGCAGTACTTC. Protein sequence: CASSGGWGIETSDPHEQYF.

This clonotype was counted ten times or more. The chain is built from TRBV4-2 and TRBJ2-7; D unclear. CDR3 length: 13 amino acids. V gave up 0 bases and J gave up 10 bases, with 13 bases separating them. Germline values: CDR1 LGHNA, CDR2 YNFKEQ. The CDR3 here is CASSQDRASTQYF. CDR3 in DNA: TGTGCCAGCAGCCAAGATAGAGCAAGCACCCAGTACTTC.

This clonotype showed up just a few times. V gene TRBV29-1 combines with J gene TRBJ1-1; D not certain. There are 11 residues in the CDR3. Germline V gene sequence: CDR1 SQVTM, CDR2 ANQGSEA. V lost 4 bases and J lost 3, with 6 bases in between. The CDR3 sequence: CSVGRDTEAFF. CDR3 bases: TGCAGCGTTGGACGGGACACTGAAGCTTTCTTT.

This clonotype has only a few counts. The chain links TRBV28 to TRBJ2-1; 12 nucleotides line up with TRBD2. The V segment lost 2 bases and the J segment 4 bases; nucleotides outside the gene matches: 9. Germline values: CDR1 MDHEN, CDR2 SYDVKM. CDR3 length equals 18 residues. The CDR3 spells CASSLISSGRAWYNEQFF. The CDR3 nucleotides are TGTGCCAGCAGTTTAATCTCTAGCGGGAGGGCCTGGTACAATGAGCAGTTCTTC.